One sample yielded the 14 T cell receptor beta chains listed below, sequenced in a study of cytomegalovirus exposure and HLA in healthy donors. TCRdb's table, derived via immunoSEQ multiplex PCR, lists solely in-frame clones and lacks some. The sample records 120,000 to 150,000 clones, 88% being singletons. The specimen was PBMCs. Receptor source: a woman aged 18 to 35 in good health and CMV-seropositive.

The V call is TRBV4-2, the J call TRBJ1-3, with 9 bases lining up with TRBD1. V lost 0 bases, J lost 0 bases, and 6 bases stayed unmatched. This CDR3 region has 18 residues. From germline, CDR1 is LGHNA and CDR2 YNFKEQ. The CDR3, as DNA: TGTGCCAGCAGCCAAGAAGGACAGGGGTTGAGCTCTGGAAACACCATATATTTT. Translating gives CASSQEGQGLSSGNTIYF.

The V gene is TRBV18, the J gene TRBJ1-2; 10 bases map to TRBD1. With V trimmed by 3 bases and J by 8 bases, 9 bases remained unmatched. Germline CDR1 KGHSH, CDR2 LQKENI. The CDR3 contains 15 residues. This CDR3 reads CASSPPGGQGLGYTF. The DNA of the CDR3 is TGTGCCAGCTCACCCCCCGGGGGACAGGGGCTCGGCTACACCTTC.

The V call is TRBV9, the J call TRBJ1-2; D is undetermined. Trimming removed 0 bases from V and 2 bases from J, with 5 bases in between. Germline CDR1 SGDLS, CDR2 YYNGEE. This CDR3 contains 13 residues. The CDR3 here is CASSVGVNYGYTF. CDR3 nucleotides: TGTGCCAGCAGCGTAGGCGTCAACTATGGCTACACCTTC.

This chain links TRBV19 with TRBJ2-2, with D maybe TRBD1 (6 bases). Trimming took 5 bases from V and 1 from J, leaving 14 bases between them. Germline CDR1 is LNHDA and CDR2 is SQIVND (reference sequence). The CDR3 runs 16 residues. CDR3 protein: CASSEGVWENTGELFF. CDR3 in DNA: TGTGCCAGTAGTGAGGGGGTGTGGGAGAACACCGGGGAGCTGTTTTTT.

This chain links TRBV4-3 with TRBJ2-1; no clear D gene. CDR3 size: 15 residues. Germline V gene data show CDR1 as LGHNA and CDR2 as YSLEER. Trimming took 0 bases from V and 2 from J, leaving 8 bases between them. This CDR3 is CASSQEDGAYNEQFF. CDR3 DNA sequence: TGCGCCAGCAGCCAAGAAGACGGAGCCTACAATGAGCAGTTCTTC.

The rearrangement joins TRBV30 to TRBJ2-7, with D perhaps matching TRBD2 (5 bases). Between the trimmed V and J ends, which lost 3 bases and 5 bases, there was a span of 14 bases. The CDR3 is 13 residues long. Germline CDR1 reads GTSNPN; CDR2 reads SVGIG (reference sequence). In DNA form, the CDR3 reads TGTGCCTGGAGCCTGAGGGCCCACCACGAGCAGTACTTC. Translating it yields CAWSLRAHHEQYF. The variable domain in full, with the rest retrieved from reference TRBV30 and TRBJ2-7, is SQTIHQWPATLVQPVGSPLSLECTVEGTSNPNLYWYRQAAGRGLQLLFYSVGIGQISSEVPQNLSASRPQDRQFILSSKKLLLSDSGFYLCAWSLRAHHEQYFGPGTRLTVT.

CDR3 coding DNA: TGTGCCAGCAGCCCTAACACCGGGGAGCTGTTTTTT. Translation: CASSPNTGELFF. The V and J genes are TRBV27 and TRBJ2-2; D not certain. The CDR3 is made up of 12 amino acids. Trimming left V 6 bases short and J 2 bases short, with 4 bases between. CDR1 MNHEY and CDR2 SMNVEV come from the germline V gene (reference sequence).

V usage is TRBV29-1 and J usage is TRBJ1-2, with TRBD1 identical over 7 bases. The CDR3 is 15 residues long. V shed 6 bases and J 1 base; nucleotides not matched to a gene: 11. In germline, CDR1 is SQVTM, CDR2 ANQGSEA. The CDR3 DNA is TGCAGCGTCGGACAGGACAGCTTGCTTAACTATGGCTACACCTTC. Its translation: CSVGQDSLLNYGYTF.

The rearrangement uses TRBV5-1 and TRBJ2-3; D is possibly TRBD1 (5 bases). Germline CDR1 is SGHRS and CDR2 is YFSETQ. CDR3 length equals 16 residues. Trimming stripped 0 bases from V and 1 base from J, with 12 bases between. CDR3: CASSLAGTRGTDTQYF. In DNA, the CDR3 is TGCGCCAGCAGCTTGGCCGGTACCAGGGGCACAGATACGCAGTATTTT.

V gene TRBV5-1 combines with J gene TRBJ2-7; TRBD2 agrees at 11 bases. This CDR3 region has 17 residues. Trimming at V came to 2 bases and at J to 6 bases, leaving 13 bases not matched to a gene. The germline V gene encodes CDR1 SGHRS and CDR2 YFSETQ. CDR3 sequence: CASSLTGTSGHSSEQYF. For the CDR3, the DNA is TGCGCCAGCAGCTTAACCGGGACTAGCGGCCACAGTTCCGAGCAGTACTTC.

The rearrangement links TRBV14 to TRBJ2-1; D not resolved. There are 11 residues in the CDR3. CDR1 and CDR2 (germline): SGHDN, FVKESK. V was shortened by 8 bases and J by 8 bases, with 10 bases between the two germline ends. CDR3 DNA sequence: TGTGCCAGCTCTAATTCCGATGAGCAGTTCTTC. Translating gives CASSNSDEQFF.

This chain joins TRBV28 and TRBJ2-1; 11 bases match TRBD2. The CDR3 extends over 14 amino acids. V trimming: 4 bases; J trimming: 12 bases; junction bases outside the gene matches: 8. CDR1 and CDR2 from the germline V gene are MDHEN and SYDVKM. CDR3 nucleotide sequence: TGTGCCAGCAGTTCCCCAACTAGCGGGAGCGGGCAGTTCTTC. Translated: CASSSPTSGSGQFF.

This clone appeared once. The V and J genes are TRBV9 and TRBJ1-1; possibly TRBD1 for D (5 bases). The germline V gene has CDR1 SGDLS and CDR2 YYNGEE. Between the trimmed V and J ends, which lost 7 bases and 1 base, there was a span of 11 bases. This CDR3 spans 13 amino acids. The CDR3 spells CASSGVRNTEAFF. In DNA, the CDR3 is TGTGCCAGCTCGGGGGTTAGGAACACTGAAGCTTTCTTT.

The chain has TRBV15 and TRBJ1-2, with D possibly being TRBD1 (6 bases). The germline V and J ends were trimmed by 0 bases and 1 base, with 9 bases remaining between them. The CDR3 has 15 residues. Germline lookup yields CDR1 LNHNV and CDR2 YYDKDF (reference sequence). This CDR3 reads CATSRDLQGNYGYTF. For the CDR3, the DNA is TGTGCCACCAGCAGAGACTTACAGGGTAACTATGGCTACACCTTC.